The clone carrying this T cell receptor beta chain was counted many times. This entry comes from a study of spatial heterogeneity in lung cancer. As to time point: sample taken at primary tumor resection. Frozen PBMC, nontumor lung or tumor provided whole RNA, which was sequenced unsorted. Donation came from around 77 patients with untreated early-stage non-small cell lung cancer. TCRdb reprocessed the 5' RACE reads with MiXCR, giving one entry per CDR3 protein. The table shows 75,000 to 85,000 distinct CDR3 sequences, with about 20% occurring only once. The CDR3 runs to 14 residues. With 4 bases clipped from V and 5 bases from J, the junction kept 5 bases outside the gene matches. The germline V gene encodes CDR1 SGHRS and CDR2 YFSETQ.

V usage is TRBV5-1 and J usage is TRBJ2-1, with 8 bases identical to TRBD1. This specimen was PBMCs, taken at surgery. This receptor was obtained from a male donor with early-stage non-small cell lung cancer. In DNA form, the CDR3 reads TGCGCCAGCAGCCTGGGACAGGCGGACAATGAGCAGTTCTTC. It yields the protein CASSLGQADNEQFF.